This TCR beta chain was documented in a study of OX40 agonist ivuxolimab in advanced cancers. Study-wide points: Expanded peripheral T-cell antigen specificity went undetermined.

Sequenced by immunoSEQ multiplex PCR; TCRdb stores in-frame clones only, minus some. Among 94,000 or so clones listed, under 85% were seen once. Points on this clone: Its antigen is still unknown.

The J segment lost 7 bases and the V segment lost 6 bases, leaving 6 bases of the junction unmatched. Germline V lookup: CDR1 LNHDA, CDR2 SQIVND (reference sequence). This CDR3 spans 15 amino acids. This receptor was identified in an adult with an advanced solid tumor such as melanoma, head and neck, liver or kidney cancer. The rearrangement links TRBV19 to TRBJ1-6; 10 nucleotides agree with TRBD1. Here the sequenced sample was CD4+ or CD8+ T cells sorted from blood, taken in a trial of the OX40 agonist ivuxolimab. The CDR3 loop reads CASRRDRGQNSPLHF. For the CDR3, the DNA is TGTGCCAGTAGAAGGGACAGGGGACAGAATTCACCCCTCCACTTT.